This T cell receptor beta chain originates from a study of cytomegalovirus exposure and HLA in healthy donors. About the study: The use of the same platform for the 120 validation repertoires and the approximately 670 first-cohort repertoires was reported by a later analysis. Study-wide results and limits: For most TCR sequences rarity was the rule, although some public TCRs occurred in many donors. Per published reports, the classifier diagnosed cytomegalovirus status with high specificity and sensitivity.

A remark on this clone: The antigen is undetermined.

Germline V gene sequence: CDR1 SQVTM, CDR2 ANQGSEA. J was trimmed by 0 bases and V by 7 bases; bases with no gene match: 9. This CDR3 contains 15 residues. Generated by immunoSEQ multiplex PCR, the TCRdb table keeps only in-frame clones and is missing some. The profile shows about 180,000 clones, around nine tenths of them singletons. The sequence derives from a woman in her twenties or thirties in good health and CMV-seronegative. The chain has TRBV29-1 and TRBJ1-1, with 9 nucleotides matching TRBD1. Specimen: PBMCs. The CDR3 reads CSADRGGLMNTEAFF. The CDR3 nucleotides are TGCAGCGCCGACAGGGGGGGCCTCATGAACACTGAAGCTTTCTTT.